This section outlines one T cell receptor beta chain sequence together with its context. As yet, its antigen is unknown. The CDR3 is 16 amino acids. V lost 6 bases, J lost 4 bases, and 18 bases lay in between. Germline V gives CDR1 ENHRY, CDR2 SYGVKD. This specimen comes from a study of shared clonotypes between healthy human individuals. Using immunoSEQ multiplex PCR, the repertoire was profiled, and TCRdb retains in-frame clones only, with some absent. Of about 2.4 million clones listed, roughly 93% are singletons. Notes on the study in general: Naive subsets generally exceeded memory subsets in estimated richness.

Input material: naive CD4+ T cells from PBMCs. Described subset: CD45RA+ positively selected. The sequence came from a man between 18 and 35 years old in good health. Some clones in this sample may be carry-over from other donors' samples. The V and J genes are TRBV10-3 and TRBJ1-4; tentative D call: TRBD1 (6 bases). CDR3 coding DNA: TGTGCCATCAGCGCTATAAGAGGGGGATTTAATGAAAAACTGTTTTTT. Translated, it gives CAISAIRGGFNEKLFF.